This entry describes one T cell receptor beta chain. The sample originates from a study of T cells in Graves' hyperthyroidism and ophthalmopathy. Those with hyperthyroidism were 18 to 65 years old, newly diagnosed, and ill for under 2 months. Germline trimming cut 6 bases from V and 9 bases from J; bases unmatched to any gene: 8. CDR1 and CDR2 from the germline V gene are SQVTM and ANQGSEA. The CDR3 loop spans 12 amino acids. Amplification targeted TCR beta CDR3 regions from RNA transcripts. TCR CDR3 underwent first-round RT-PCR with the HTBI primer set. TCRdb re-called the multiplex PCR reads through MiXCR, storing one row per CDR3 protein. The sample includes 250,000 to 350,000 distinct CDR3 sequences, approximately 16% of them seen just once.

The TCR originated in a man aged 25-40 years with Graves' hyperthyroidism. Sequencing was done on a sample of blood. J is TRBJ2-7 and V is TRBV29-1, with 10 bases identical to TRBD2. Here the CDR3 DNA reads TGCAGCGTAGGCACTAGCGGGATGGGGCAGTACTTC. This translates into CSVGTSGMGQYF.